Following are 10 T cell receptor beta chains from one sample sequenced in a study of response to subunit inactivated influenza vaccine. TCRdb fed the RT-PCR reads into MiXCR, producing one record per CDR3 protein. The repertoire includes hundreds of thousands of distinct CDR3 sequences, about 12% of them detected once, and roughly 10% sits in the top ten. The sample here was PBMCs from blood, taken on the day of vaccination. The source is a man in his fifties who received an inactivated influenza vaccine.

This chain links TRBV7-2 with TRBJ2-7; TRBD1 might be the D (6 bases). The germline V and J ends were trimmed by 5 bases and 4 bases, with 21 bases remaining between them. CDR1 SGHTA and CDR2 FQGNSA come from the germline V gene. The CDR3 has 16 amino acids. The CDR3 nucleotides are TGTGCCAGCAGCGCCTACAGGGAAAGCCGACATTACGAGCAGTACTTC. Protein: CASSAYRESRHYEQYF.

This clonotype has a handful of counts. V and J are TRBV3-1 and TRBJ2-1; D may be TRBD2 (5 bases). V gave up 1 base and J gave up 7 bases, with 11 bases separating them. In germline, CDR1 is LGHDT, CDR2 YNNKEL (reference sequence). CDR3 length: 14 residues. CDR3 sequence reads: CASSQGGVINEQFF. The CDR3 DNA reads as TGTGCCAGCAGCCAAGGGGGAGTAATTAATGAGCAGTTCTTC.

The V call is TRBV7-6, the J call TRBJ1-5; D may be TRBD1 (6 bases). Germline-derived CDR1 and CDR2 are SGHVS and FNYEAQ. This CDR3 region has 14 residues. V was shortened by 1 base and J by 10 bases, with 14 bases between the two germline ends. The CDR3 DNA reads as TGTGCCAGCAGCTTAGAGGGGGGGAGAATTCCCCAGCATTTT. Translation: CASSLEGGRIPQHF.

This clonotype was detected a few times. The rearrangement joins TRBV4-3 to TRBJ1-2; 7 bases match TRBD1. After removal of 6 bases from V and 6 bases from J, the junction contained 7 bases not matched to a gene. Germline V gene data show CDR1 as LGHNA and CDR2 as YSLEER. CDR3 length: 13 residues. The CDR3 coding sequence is TGCGCCAGCAGTCCGACAGGGCGGGATGGCTACACCTTC. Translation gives CASSPTGRDGYTF.

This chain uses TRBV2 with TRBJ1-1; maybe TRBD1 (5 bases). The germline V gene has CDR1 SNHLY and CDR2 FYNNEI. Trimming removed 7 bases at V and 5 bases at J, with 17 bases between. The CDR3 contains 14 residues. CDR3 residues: CASIPQGGRTEAFF. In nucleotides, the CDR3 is TGTGCCAGCATACCCCAGGGAGGGAGGACTGAAGCTTTCTTT.

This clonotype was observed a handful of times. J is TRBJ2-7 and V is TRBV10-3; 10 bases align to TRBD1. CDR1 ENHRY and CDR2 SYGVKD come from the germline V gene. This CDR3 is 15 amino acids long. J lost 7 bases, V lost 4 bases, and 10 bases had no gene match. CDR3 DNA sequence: TGTGCCATCAGTGTTTATCGACAGGGGGCCAAAGAGCAGTACTTC. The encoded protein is CAISVYRQGAKEQYF.

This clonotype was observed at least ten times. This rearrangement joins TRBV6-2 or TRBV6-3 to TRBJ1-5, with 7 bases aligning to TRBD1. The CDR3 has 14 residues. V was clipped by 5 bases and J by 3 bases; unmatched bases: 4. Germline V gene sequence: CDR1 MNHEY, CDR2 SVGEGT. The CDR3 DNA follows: TGTGCCAGCAGTATAACAGGGGACAATCAGCCCCAGCATTTT. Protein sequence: CASSITGDNQPQHF.

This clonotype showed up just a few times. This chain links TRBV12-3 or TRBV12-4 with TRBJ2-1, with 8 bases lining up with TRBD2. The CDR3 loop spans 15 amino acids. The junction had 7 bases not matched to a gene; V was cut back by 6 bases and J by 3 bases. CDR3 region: CASRSGTRDYNEQFF. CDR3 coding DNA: TGTGCCAGCAGGTCCGGGACTAGGGACTACAATGAGCAGTTCTTC.

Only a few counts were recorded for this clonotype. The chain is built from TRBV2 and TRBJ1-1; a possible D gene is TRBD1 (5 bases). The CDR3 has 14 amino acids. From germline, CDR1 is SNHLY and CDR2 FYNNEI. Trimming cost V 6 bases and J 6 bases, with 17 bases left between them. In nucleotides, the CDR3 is TGTGCCAGCAGGGGGGTCGGGATCGGCGCTGAAGCTTTCTTT. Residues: CASRGVGIGAEAFF.

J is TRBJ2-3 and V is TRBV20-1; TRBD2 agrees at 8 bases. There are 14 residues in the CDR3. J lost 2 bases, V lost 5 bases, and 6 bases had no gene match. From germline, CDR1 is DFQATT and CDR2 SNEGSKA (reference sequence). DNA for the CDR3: TGCAGTGCTGACGGGGGGGAAAACACAGATACGCAGTATTTT. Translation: CSADGGENTDTQYF.